The present T cell receptor beta chain was sequenced within a study of OX40 agonist ivuxolimab in advanced cancers. Study-level background: Ivuxolimab was delivered to patients intravenously every 2 weeks at doses spanning 0.01 to 10 mg/kg. The study enrolled dose-escalation patients with hepatocellular carcinoma, melanoma, renal cell or head and neck cancer. Study-wide results and caveats: The average count of expanded clones was higher among CD8+ T cells than among CD4+. At doses 0.1 to 3.0 mg/kg, CD4+ and CD8+ clones expanded.

The repertoire was sequenced with immunoSEQ multiplex PCR; TCRdb's copy has only in-frame clones and lacks some. Seen here are around 69,000 clones, roughly 83% observed once, and the top ten hold 0.7%. Trimming left V 4 bases short and J 4 bases short, with 7 bases between. Germline assignment: CDR1 MNHEY and CDR2 SVGAGI. The length of the CDR3 is 12 residues. As to this clone: The antigen is unknown.

The V and J genes are TRBV6-5 and TRBJ1-2; D not certain. The source of this sequence is an adult with an advanced solid tumor such as melanoma, head and neck, liver or kidney cancer. The material was CD4+ or CD8+ T cells sorted from blood, obtained in a trial of the OX40 agonist ivuxolimab. The CDR3 DNA sequence: TGTGCCAGCAGTTCGAAGACCTATGGCTACACCTTC. It is translated as CASSSKTYGYTF.